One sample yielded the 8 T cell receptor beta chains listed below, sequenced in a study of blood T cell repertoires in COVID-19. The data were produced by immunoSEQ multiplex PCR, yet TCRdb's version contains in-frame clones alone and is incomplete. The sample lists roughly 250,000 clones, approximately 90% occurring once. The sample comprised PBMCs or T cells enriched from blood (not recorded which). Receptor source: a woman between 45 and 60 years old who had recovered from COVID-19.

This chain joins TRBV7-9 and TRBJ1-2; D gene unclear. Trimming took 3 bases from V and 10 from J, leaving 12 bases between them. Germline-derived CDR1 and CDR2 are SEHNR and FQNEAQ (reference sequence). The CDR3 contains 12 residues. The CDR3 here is CASSFVPGDYTF. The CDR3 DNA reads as TGTGCCAGCAGCTTTGTCCCGGGAGACTACACCTTC.

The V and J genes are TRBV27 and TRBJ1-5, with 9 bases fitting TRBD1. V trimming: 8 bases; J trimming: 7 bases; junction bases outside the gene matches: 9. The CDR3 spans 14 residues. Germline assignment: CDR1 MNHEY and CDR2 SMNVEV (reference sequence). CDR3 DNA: TGTGCCAGCGGACGGGGACAGGGTGTCCAGCCCCAGCATTTT. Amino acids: CASGRGQGVQPQHF.

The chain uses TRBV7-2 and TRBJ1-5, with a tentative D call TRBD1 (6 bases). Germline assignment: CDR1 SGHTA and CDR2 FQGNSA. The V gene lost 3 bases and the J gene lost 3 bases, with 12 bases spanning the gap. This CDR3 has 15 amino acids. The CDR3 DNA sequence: TGTGCCAGCAGCTTCGATGGACAGAACAATCAGCCCCAGCATTTT. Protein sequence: CASSFDGQNNQPQHF.

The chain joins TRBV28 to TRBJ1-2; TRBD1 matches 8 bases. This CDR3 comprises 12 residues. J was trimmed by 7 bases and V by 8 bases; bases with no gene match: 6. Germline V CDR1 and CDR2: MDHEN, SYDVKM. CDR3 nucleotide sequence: TGTGCCAGCGAACAGGGGGGCGCTGGCTACACCTTC. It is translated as CASEQGGAGYTF.

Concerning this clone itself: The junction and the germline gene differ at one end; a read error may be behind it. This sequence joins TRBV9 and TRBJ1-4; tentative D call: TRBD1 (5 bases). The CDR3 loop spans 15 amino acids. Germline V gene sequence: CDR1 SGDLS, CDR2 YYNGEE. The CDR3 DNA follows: TGTGCCCGCAGCCAGGGTGGGGGGAGAGGGGAAAAACTGTTTTTT. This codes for CARSQGGGRGEKLFF.

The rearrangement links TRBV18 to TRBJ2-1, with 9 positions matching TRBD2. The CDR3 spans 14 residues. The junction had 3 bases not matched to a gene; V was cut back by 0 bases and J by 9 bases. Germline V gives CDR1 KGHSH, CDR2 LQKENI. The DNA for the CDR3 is TGTGCCAGCTCACCACCGGGACTAGCCGGTGAGCAGTTCTTC. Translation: CASSPPGLAGEQFF.

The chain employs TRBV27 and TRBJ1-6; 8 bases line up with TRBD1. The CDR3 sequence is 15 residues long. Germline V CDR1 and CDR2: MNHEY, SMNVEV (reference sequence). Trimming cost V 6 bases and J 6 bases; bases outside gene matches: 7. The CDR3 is CASRTGARVNSPLHF. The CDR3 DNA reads TGTGCCAGCAGGACAGGGGCACGAGTTAATTCACCCCTCCACTTT.

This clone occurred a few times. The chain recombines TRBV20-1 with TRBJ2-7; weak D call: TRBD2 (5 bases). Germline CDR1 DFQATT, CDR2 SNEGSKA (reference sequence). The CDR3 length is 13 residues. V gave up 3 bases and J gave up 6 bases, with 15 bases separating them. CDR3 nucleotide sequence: TGCAGTGCTAGTCTCCCGGGGTACAGCGAGCAGTACTTC. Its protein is CSASLPGYSEQYF.